These 9 T cell receptor beta chains share one sample of origin, sequenced in a study of beta chain features in type 1 diabetes (dated by TCRdb to the late 2010s). Libraries came from the immunoSEQ multiplex PCR assay. The entire isolated RNA was reverse transcribed using the High Capacity cDNA Reverse Transcription Kit, and thus expressed TCRB transcripts were sequenced. TCRdb took over this immuneACCESS table, retaining in-frame rearrangements with V and J assigned. Such tables are incomplete; in checked studies, under half of the missing clones stem from an unresolved V gene, and the remainder is unexplained. The sample profile shows approximately 330,000 clones; 11% of them were found once. The ten largest clones add up to about 0.015% of the sample. Sequenced: naive CD4+ T cells from blood. What the cell subset or site label conveys for this sample: true naive CD4+ T cells. The receptors come from a woman in her twenties or thirties in good health.

The V and J genes are TRBV18 and TRBJ2-1; D uncertain. V dropped 3 bases and J dropped 1 base, with 10 bases sitting between them. CDR1 and CDR2 (germline): KGHSH, LQKENI. CDR3 length: 15 amino acids. CDR3 nucleotide sequence: TGTGCCAGCTCACCCGCGAGATTATCCTACAATGAGCAGTTCTTC. Its translation is CASSPARLSYNEQFF.

This clone was counted a few times. The chain uses TRBV5-4 and TRBJ2-7, with a possible D match to TRBD2 (6 bases). V lost 5 bases to trimming and J lost 2 bases, with 14 bases between them. The CDR3 contains 14 residues. Germline values: CDR1 SGHNT, CDR2 YYREEE (reference sequence). The CDR3 nucleotides are TGTGCCAGCAGGGTAGGAGGGGAAGCCTACGAGCAGTACTTC. Translated, it gives CASRVGGEAYEQYF.

This rearrangement joins TRBV4-2 to TRBJ2-2; 9 bases match TRBD2. Germline V gene data show CDR1 as LGHNA and CDR2 as YNFKEQ. V was clipped by 7 bases and J by 1 base; unmatched bases: 7. The length of the CDR3 is 16 residues. CDR3 in amino acids: CASTLWTSENTGELFF. CDR3 DNA: TGTGCCAGCACCCTCTGGACTAGCGAGAACACCGGGGAGCTGTTTTTT.

The DNA of the CDR3 is TGCGCCAGCAGCCAAGTTGAGGACTCCACAGAGACCCAGTACTTC. Translating it yields CASSQVEDSTETQYF. The chain links TRBV4-3 to TRBJ2-5, with a possible D match to TRBD2 (5 bases). The CDR3 consists of 15 residues. V lost 1 base to trimming and J lost 4 bases, with 13 bases between them. Germline assignment: CDR1 LGHNA and CDR2 YSLEER.

In its sample, this clone was seen a few times. J is TRBJ2-7 and V is TRBV5-4; the match to TRBD1 covers 7 bases. CDR1 SGHNT and CDR2 YYREEE come from the germline V gene (reference sequence). V lost 1 base to trimming and J lost 3 bases; unmatched junction nucleotides: 7. The length of the CDR3 is 15 residues. The CDR3 region has the DNA TGTGCCAGCAGCTTGAGAAGGGACAGCAACTACGAGCAGTACTTC. Translation gives CASSLRRDSNYEQYF.

The rearrangement links TRBV15 to TRBJ2-6; D uncertain. V was trimmed by 4 bases and J by 0 bases, leaving 10 bases between them. Per the germline V gene, CDR1 is LNHNV and CDR2 is YYDKDF (reference sequence). This CDR3 spans 16 amino acids. The CDR3 DNA is TGTGCCACCAGCAACCCATTTAGCTCTGGGGCCAACGTCCTGACTTTC. This sequence encodes CATSNPFSSGANVLTF. Looking up the rest from reference TRBV15 and TRBJ2-6 gives the full variable domain: DAMVIQNPRYQVTQFGKPVTLSCSQTLNHNVMYWYQQKSSQAPKLLFHYYDKDFNNEADTPDNFQSRRPNTSFCFLDIRSPGLGDTAMYLCATSNPFSSGANVLTFGAGSRLTVL.

The chain recombines TRBV18 with TRBJ1-1; 10 positions match TRBD1. This CDR3 region has 15 residues. V shed 6 bases, J shed 3 bases, and the junction held 7 bases outside the gene matches. Germline lookup yields CDR1 KGHSH and CDR2 LQKENI. CDR3 region: CASSPGQGFYTEAFF. The CDR3, as DNA: TGTGCCAGCTCTCCGGGACAGGGGTTTTACACTGAAGCTTTCTTT.

J is TRBJ2-3 and V is TRBV7-2, with D tentatively TRBD1 (6 bases). The CDR3 has 13 residues. Germline V gene data show CDR1 as SGHTA and CDR2 as FQGNSA. V was shortened by 6 bases and J by 3 bases, with 10 bases between the two germline ends. This CDR3 reads CASRTGPTDTQYF. The CDR3 nucleotides are TGTGCCAGCAGGACAGGTCCGACAGATACGCAGTATTTT.

This clone was counted a few times. V is TRBV18 and J is TRBJ2-3; 10 nucleotides line up with TRBD2. Germline CDR1 is KGHSH and CDR2 is LQKENI. This CDR3 region has 15 residues. Trimming removed 3 bases from V and 6 bases from J; junction bases left unmatched: 6. The CDR3 region is CASSPPSGSGDTQYF. Here the CDR3 DNA reads TGTGCCAGCTCACCTCCTAGCGGGAGTGGTGATACGCAGTATTTT.